The 2 T cell receptor beta chains given below trace back to one sample, sequenced in a study of a mutant IDH1 vaccine in newly diagnosed glioma. Data came from immunoSEQ multiplex PCR; TCRdb stores just in-frame clones and leaves some out. The sample gives 50,000 to 60,000 clones, roughly nine tenths of which show up once; approximately 2.5% is in the top ten. No antigen has been assigned to these receptors. The time point here: week 11, during vaccination. Alongside topical imiquimod, each dose of vaccine comprised 300 ug of mutant IDH1 20-mer peptide. The sample consisted of PBMCs, taken from a glioma patient whose treatment included an IDH1 peptide vaccine. All receptors derive from a man aged 45-65 years with glioma.

J is TRBJ2-1 and V is TRBV9, with D maybe TRBD1 (6 bases). Germline V gives CDR1 SGDLS, CDR2 YYNGEE. V gave up 0 bases and J gave up 4 bases, with 11 bases separating them. The CDR3 is 15 amino acids. The CDR3 loop is CASSVDRVLYNEQFF. CDR3 coding DNA: TGTGCCAGCAGCGTAGACAGGGTACTTTACAATGAGCAGTTCTTC. Based on the CDR3 plus reference TRBV9 and TRBJ2-1, the full variable domain is DSGVTQTPKHLITATGQRVTLRCSPRSGDLSVYWYQQSLDQGLQFLIQYYNGEERAKGNILERFSAQQFPDLHSELNLSSLELGDSALYFCASSVDRVLYNEQFFGPGTRLTVL.

The chain is built from TRBV5-1 and TRBJ2-1; TRBD1 might be the D (5 bases). The CDR3 contains 13 residues. Trimming removed 1 base at V and 9 bases at J, with 11 bases between. Germline CDR1 is SGHRS and CDR2 is YFSETQ. DNA for the CDR3: TGCGCCAGCAGCTTGACAGTAAGGGGTGAGCAGTTCTTC. Residues: CASSLTVRGEQFF.